Following are 9 T cell receptor beta chains from one sample sequenced in a study of CD8+ T cells in alopecia areata. Reverse transcription of extracted RNA yielded cDNA, which provided the sequencing template. Only in-frame clones appear in the TCRdb table, and some are missing; sequencing was by immunoSEQ multiplex PCR. The sample lists roughly 6,900 clones, 65% to 75% occurring once. Collected material from alopecia areata patients comprised lesional scalp punch biopsies and peripheral blood. Source: skin, taken at week 0. The receptor set was obtained from a human donor with alopecia areata.

The chain couples TRBV5-1 to TRBJ1-1, with D perhaps matching TRBD1 (5 bases). CDR1 is SGHRS and CDR2 is YFSETQ in the germline V gene. Trimming removed 4 bases from V and 2 bases from J, with 12 bases in between. The CDR3 covers 14 residues. CDR3 nucleotides: TGCGCCAGCAGCCTAACCGACAGCAACACTGAAGCTTTCTTT. Protein: CASSLTDSNTEAFF.

This clone was observed a handful of times. This chain joins TRBV6-5 and TRBJ1-5; 7 bases fit TRBD1. With V trimmed by 6 bases and J by 2 bases, 7 bases remained unmatched. The germline gives CDR1 MNHEY, CDR2 SVGAGI. The CDR3 has 15 amino acids. The CDR3 region has the DNA TGTGCCAGCAGGCCCGGGACAGTGCGCAATCAGCCCCAGCATTTT. Translated, it gives CASRPGTVRNQPQHF.

This sequence joins TRBV5-8 and TRBJ2-3; 7 nucleotides agree with TRBD2. This CDR3 has 18 residues. Trimming took 0 bases from V and 1 from J; bases not matched to a gene: 11. Germline V lookup: CDR1 SGHTS, CDR2 YDEGEE. Here the CDR3 reads CASSLGRITSVGTDTQYF. For the CDR3, the DNA is TGTGCCAGCAGCTTGGGCCGTATTACTAGCGTGGGCACAGATACGCAGTATTTT.

The chain combines TRBV6-1 with TRBJ2-3, with D unresolved. The CDR3 is 16 amino acids. Trimming stripped 1 base from V and 2 bases from J, with 13 bases between. CDR1 and CDR2 from the germline V gene are MNHNS and SASEGT. CDR3 region: CASSEGRASFTDTQYF. CDR3 sequence (DNA): TGTGCCAGCAGTGAAGGAAGGGCCAGCTTCACAGATACGCAGTATTTT.

The chain links TRBV2 to TRBJ2-2; D is possibly TRBD1 or TRBD2 (5 bases each). Trimming took off 4 bases at V and 0 bases at J, with 15 bases between the two ends. This CDR3 is built from 17 residues. Germline assignment: CDR1 SNHLY and CDR2 FYNNEI. The CDR3, as DNA: TGTGCCAGCAGTGTTCGGGGATGGGGGTCGAACACCGGGGAGCTGTTTTTT. As protein: CASSVRGWGSNTGELFF.

The V gene is TRBV10-2, the J gene TRBJ2-2; 12 nucleotides align to TRBD1. The V segment lost 6 bases and the J segment 7 bases; nucleotides outside the gene matches: 6. Germline V lookup: CDR1 WSHSY, CDR2 SAAADI. This CDR3 contains 15 residues. The CDR3 loop reads CASRGTGGGGGELFF. The CDR3 coding sequence is TGCGCCAGCAGGGGGACAGGGGGCGGAGGCGGGGAGCTGTTTTTT.

This chain uses TRBV11-3 with TRBJ2-1; no definite D call. This CDR3 is built from 13 residues. V dropped 3 bases and J dropped 3 bases, with 6 bases sitting between them. The V gene's germline CDR1 is SGHNT and CDR2 YENEEA. The CDR3 here is CASSFNVYNEQFF. CDR3 nucleotide sequence: TGTGCCAGCAGCTTTAACGTCTACAATGAGCAGTTCTTC. The whole variable domain, remainder taken from reference TRBV11-3 and TRBJ2-1, is EAGVVQSPRYKIIEKKQPVAFWCNPISGHNTLYWYLQNLGQGPELLIRYENEEAVDDSQLPKDRFSAERLKGVDSTLKIQPAELGDSAVYLCASSFNVYNEQFFGPGTRLTVL.

The J gene is TRBJ2-2, the V gene TRBV6-6, with 10 bases aligning to TRBD1. Germline V lookup: CDR1 MNHNY, CDR2 SVGAGI (reference sequence). Trimming removed 6 bases from V and 1 base from J; junction bases left unmatched: 2. The CDR3 sequence is 15 residues long. The DNA of the CDR3 is TGTGCCAGCAGGAGGGACAGGGGGAACACCGGGGAGCTGTTTTTT. Amino acid sequence: CASRRDRGNTGELFF.

This chain connects TRBV6-9 to TRBJ1-1; unclear D gene. Germline lookup yields CDR1 MNHGY and CDR2 SVAAGI. The CDR3 extends over 14 amino acids. The V end lost 4 bases, the J end lost 3 bases, and 12 bases lay between the germline ends. The CDR3 coding sequence is TGTGCCAGCAGTTCACAACCGGGATACACTGAAGCTTTCTTT. It specifies CASSSQPGYTEAFF.